These T cell receptor beta chains were read from a single sample in a study of blood T cells in healthy people across ages. TCRdb analysed the 5' RACE reads with MiXCR anew, one entry per CDR3 protein. The sample comprises 1.2 million to 1.5 million distinct CDR3 sequences, 59% of which are singletons, and about 6.3% rests with the top ten. Input material: blood. The receptors come from a man aged 18 to 30 in good health. CDR3s include the opening cysteine and the closing phenylalanine or tryptophan. The order of the fields is V gene, D gene, clone size, J gene, CDR3 DNA, CDR3 protein. D genes are given only for firm matches. Expanded clones get a size class; other rows say once, few or many, or leave the size out.

TRBV29-1	TRBD1	-	TRBJ1-2	TGCAGCGTTGTTACAGGGGGCAGTTATGGCTACACCTTC	CSVVTGGSYGYTF
TRBV6-6	-	-	TRBJ2-4	TGTGCCAGCAGTCAAACGACAGAAACACTAGCCAAAAACATTCAGTACTTC	CASSQTTETLAKNIQYF
TRBV7-9	-	few	TRBJ2-1	TGTGCGATTAGGCAGGGAAACAATGAGCAGTTCTTC	CAIRQGNNEQFF
TRBV12-3/TRBV12-4	-	-	TRBJ2-7	TGTGCCAGCAGTTCAACAGGTATGGCCTACGAGCAGTACTTC	CASSSTGMAYEQYF
TRBV7-8	-	few	TRBJ2-3	TGTGCCAGCAGCTCATCTTTTACGGCCGCGAGAAGTCGCACAGATACGCAGTATTTT	CASSSSFTAARSRTDTQYF
TRBV7-2	TRBD2	once	TRBJ2-7	TGTGCCAGCAGTCCGAGTTGGCGGGAGTGGTACGAGCAGTACTTC	CASSPSWREWYEQYF
TRBV5-5	TRBD1	-	TRBJ2-5	TGTGCCAGCAATAGACAGGGGTGGGAGACCCAGTACTTC	CASNRQGWETQYF
TRBV10-3	-	-	TRBJ2-5	TGTGCCATCAATGACGGGGGCCAAGAGACCCAGTACTTC	CAINDGGQETQYF
TRBV5-6	-	-	TRBJ2-3	TGTACCAGCAGCTTACAAGATACGCAGTATTTT	CTSSLQDTQYF
TRBV29-1	TRBD2	few	TRBJ2-1	TGCAGCGTTGATGGACTAGCGGGAGTGAATGAGCAGTTCTTC	CSVDGLAGVNEQFF
TRBV7-9	-	once	TRBJ2-5	TGTGCCAGCAGCTGCAGCCGAGAGACCCAGTACTTC	CASSCSRETQYF
TRBV6-4	TRBD1	-	TRBJ1-1	TGTGCCAGTAGACAGGGGGCGGCTTCTTTCTTT	CASRQGAASFF
TRBV4-2	TRBD2	few	TRBJ2-2	TGTGCCAGCAGCCAAGACCCCGCTAGCGGGAGCACCGGGGAGCTGTTTTTT	CASSQDPASGSTGELFF
TRBV4-1	-	few	TRBJ1-1	TGCGCCAGCAGCCAAACGGGGGGGAACACTGAAGCTTTCTTT	CASSQTGGNTEAFF
TRBV5-6	-	-	TRBJ2-3	TGTGCCAGCAGCGACCTACAGGCGACCAGCACAGATACGCAGTATTTT	CASSDLQATSTDTQYF
TRBV7-9	TRBD1	-	TRBJ1-4	TGTGCCAGCAGCTCCGGGACAGCCGGAACTAATGAAAAACTGTTTTTT	CASSSGTAGTNEKLFF
TRBV30	TRBD1	-	TRBJ2-5	TGTGCCTGGAGACAGGGGCCGTACCAAGAGACCCAGTACTTC	CAWRQGPYQETQYF
TRBV7-9	TRBD1	-	TRBJ1-4	TGTGCCAGCAGCCTAGACAGGGAAGATGAAAAACTGTTTTTT	CASSLDREDEKLFF
TRBV25-1	TRBD1	few	TRBJ2-5	TGTGCCAGCAGTAGACCCTCCGGGGACAGCCAAGAGACCCAGTACTTC	CASSRPSGDSQETQYF
TRBV7-9	-	-	TRBJ2-2	TGTGCCAGCAGCTTAGTAGGGGAATTCGGGGAGCTGTTTTTT	CASSLVGEFGELFF
TRBV2	TRBD1	-	TRBJ1-5	TGTGCCAGCAGCTCGGGACAGGGTAACAATCAGTCCCAGCATTTT	CASSSGQGNNQSQHF
TRBV10-2	-	-	TRBJ2-5	TGCGCCAGCAGTGAGTCCGGAGTTGGGCAGTTAGAGACCCAGTACTTC	CASSESGVGQLETQYF
TRBV14	-	-	TRBJ2-1	TGTGCCAGCAGCTGGTCTAGCCCCTACAATGAGCAGTTCTTC	CASSWSSPYNEQFF
TRBV7-9	TRBD1	-	TRBJ2-1	TGTGCCAGCAGCTTTCGGACAGGGGGGGGCGATGAGCAGTTCTTC	CASSFRTGGGDEQFF
TRBV27	TRBD1	-	TRBJ1-2	TGTGCCAGCAGGACAGGGTCGCCATATGGCTACACCTTC	CASRTGSPYGYTF
TRBV6-1	-	-	TRBJ1-4	TGTGCCAGCAGTGAAAGCTTTGGAGGCCACAGGGTCGCAACTAATGAAAAACTGTTTTTT	CASSESFGGHRVATNEKLFF
TRBV29-1	TRBD1	few	TRBJ2-4	TGCAGCGTTGAGACCGGACAGGCGCTAGCCAAAAACATTCAGTACTTC	CSVETGQALAKNIQYF
TRBV29-1	TRBD1	-	TRBJ2-1	TGCAGCGTCGAGGGGACAGGAGGGGCACCCATGTTCTTC	CSVEGTGGAPMFF
TRBV6-2/TRBV6-3	TRBD1	-	TRBJ1-5	TGTGCCAGCAGAGGACAGGGGAGCTATCAGCCCCAGCATTTT	CASRGQGSYQPQHF
TRBV14	-	few	TRBJ1-1	TGTGCCAGCAGCCCGAGGAGGGCTTCTGAAGCTTTCTTT	CASSPRRASEAFF
TRBV7-9	TRBD1	-	TRBJ2-7	TGTGCCAGCAGCTTAGAGGACAGGATCTACGAGCAGTACTTC	CASSLEDRIYEQYF
TRBV10-3	-	-	TRBJ1-6	TGTGCCATCAGTACAGACGGGACAAATTCACCCCTCCACTTT	CAISTDGTNSPLHF
TRBV29-1	-	few	TRBJ2-3	TGCAGCGTCGACGGCGGGACCCGCTTAGATACGCAGTATTTT	CSVDGGTRLDTQYF
TRBV20-1	TRBD1	-	TRBJ2-7	TGCAGTGCTACAGGGGGAAGCGAGCAGTACTTC	CSATGGSEQYF
TRBV20-1	-	few	TRBJ2-7	TGCAGTGCTTCGGACGGCGCCTACGAGCAGTACTTC	CSASDGAYEQYF
TRBV7-9	-	few	TRBJ2-4	TGTGCCAGCAGCGGGACTGGGGACATTCAGTACTTC	CASSGTGDIQYF
TRBV25-1	TRBD1	-	TRBJ1-1	TGTGCCAGCAGTGGTGGGACAGGGGTGAGGACTGAAGCTTTCTTT	CASSGGTGVRTEAFF
TRBV20-1	TRBD1	-	TRBJ1-5	TGCAGTGCTAGAGCGGGGGGACAGGGCCGGCAGCCCCAGCATTTT	CSARAGGQGRQPQHF
TRBV15	-	-	TRBJ2-3	TGTGCCACCAGCGACAGCGTCCCAGGGGATACGCAGTATTTT	CATSDSVPGDTQYF
TRBV4-2	-	-	TRBJ2-7	TGTGCCAGCAGCCCGGGTCGTACAGGACCCTACGAGCAGTACTTC	CASSPGRTGPYEQYF
TRBV7-2	-	-	TRBJ2-3	TGTGCCAGCAGCTTTGTGACTATGGGCACAGATACGCAGTATTTT	CASSFVTMGTDTQYF
TRBV29-1	-	-	TRBJ1-2	TGCAGCGTTGAAGATAAGGCGGCTTTCTATGGCTACACCTTC	CSVEDKAAFYGYTF
TRBV20-1	-	-	TRBJ1-1	TGCAGTGCTAGAGAGATGAACACTGAAGCTTTCTTT	CSAREMNTEAFF